Below are 22 T cell receptor beta chains sequenced from a single sample in a study of cytomegalovirus exposure and HLA in healthy donors. PCR employed 60 Vbeta and 13 Jbeta primers. Repertoires were generated with immunoSEQ multiplex PCR, while TCRdb's copy carries only in-frame clones and drops some. Found here are approximately 200,000 clones, about 86% of them singletons; the top ten hold approximately 2%. Sequenced sample: PBMCs. The receptors here all came from a woman aged 18 to 35 in good health and CMV-seropositive.

The V call is TRBV9, the J call TRBJ1-1; TRBD1 matches 7 bases. Germline V gene lookup returns CDR1 SGDLS and CDR2 YYNGEE. V was clipped by 5 bases and J by 1 base; unmatched bases: 11. The CDR3 length is 16 residues. In DNA form, the CDR3 reads TGTGCCAGCAGTAGTTCAGGGGGTCTATCGAACACTGAAGCTTTCTTT. This translates into CASSSSGGLSNTEAFF.

The V call is TRBV7-9, the J call TRBJ2-7; TRBD2 agrees at 10 bases. V shed 5 bases, J shed 3 bases, and the junction held 7 bases outside the gene matches. Germline values: CDR1 SEHNR, CDR2 FQNEAQ (reference sequence). The CDR3 totals 15 residues. The DNA for the CDR3 is TGTGCCAGCAGCCCACCGGGACTAGCGTTCTACGAGCAGTACTTC. Translated: CASSPPGLAFYEQYF.

The CDR3 loop reads CASSPGHNTGELFF. DNA for the CDR3: TGTGCCAGCAGCCCGGGACACAACACCGGGGAGCTGTTTTTT. The chain couples TRBV7-9 to TRBJ2-2; perhaps TRBD1 as D (6 bases). Trimming removed 5 bases at V and 2 bases at J, with 9 bases between. CDR1 is SEHNR, CDR2 FQNEAQ, per germline (reference sequence). The CDR3 covers 14 residues.

The CDR3 nucleotides read TGTGCCAGCAGCCTGCGGGGGGGTAGGAGGAATGAGCAGTTCTTC. As protein: CASSLRGGRRNEQFF. The rearrangement links TRBV7-8 to TRBJ2-1; 9 positions match TRBD2. Germline CDR1 reads SGHVS; CDR2 reads FQNEAQ. V lost 5 bases to trimming and J lost 7 bases; unmatched junction nucleotides: 9. The length of the CDR3 is 15 residues.

The rearrangement joins TRBV19 to TRBJ1-2, with 9 bases matching TRBD1. Germline CDR1 is LNHDA and CDR2 is SQIVND (reference sequence). V lost 5 bases, J lost 6 bases, and 13 bases stayed unmatched. This CDR3 has 16 amino acids. In DNA, the CDR3 is TGTGCCAGTAGTTCTGAGGGTCGACAGGGGGGAGATGGCTACACCTTC. As protein: CASSSEGRQGGDGYTF.

This clone turned up a few times. The chain recombines TRBV27 with TRBJ2-1; TRBD1 agrees at 8 bases. Losses at the gene ends were 9 bases for V and 2 bases for J; bases not matched to a gene: 6. Germline V lookup: CDR1 MNHEY, CDR2 SMNVEV (reference sequence). The CDR3 has 14 amino acids. This chain's CDR3 is CASGNRGAYNEQFF. The CDR3 DNA is TGTGCCAGTGGTAACAGGGGGGCCTACAATGAGCAGTTCTTC.

Points on this clone: The same CDR3 can be traced to other DNA sequences in this sample. The chain carries TRBV19 and TRBJ2-6; D is perhaps TRBD2 (5 bases). V was shortened by 1 base and J by 4 bases, with 8 bases between the two germline ends. This CDR3 comprises 15 residues. Germline values: CDR1 LNHDA, CDR2 SQIVND (reference sequence). The CDR3 region is CASSIGGAGANVLTF. The CDR3 nucleotides read TGTGCCAGTAGTATAGGGGGAGCCGGGGCCAACGTCCTGACTTTC.

The J gene is TRBJ2-1, the V gene TRBV19; TRBD2 is a possible D gene (6 bases). Germline V gives CDR1 LNHDA, CDR2 SQIVND (reference sequence). V shed 4 bases and J shed 3 bases, with 10 bases lying between them. The CDR3 extends over 14 amino acids. DNA for the CDR3: TGTGCCAGTAGTAAGGGACTGGACTACAATGAGCAGTTCTTC. This sequence encodes CASSKGLDYNEQFF.

As DNA, the CDR3 is TGTGCCAGCAGCTCGCGGGGGGAAAGCGAGACCCAGTACTTC. Amino acid sequence: CASSSRGESETQYF. The chain has TRBV7-2 and TRBJ2-5, with 8 bases that match TRBD2. The CDR3 spans 14 residues. With 4 bases clipped from V and 5 bases from J, the junction kept 6 bases outside the gene matches. Germline assignment: CDR1 SGHTA and CDR2 FQGNSA.

This chain connects TRBV5-6 to TRBJ1-3, with 12 bases identical to TRBD1. From germline, CDR1 is SGHDT and CDR2 YYEEEE. The V segment lost 0 bases and the J segment 7 bases; nucleotides outside the gene matches: 8. This CDR3 region has 17 residues. This CDR3 is CASSLDVSGQGANTIYF. CDR3 in DNA: TGTGCCAGCAGCTTGGACGTCTCGGGACAGGGGGCGAACACCATATATTTT. Looking up the rest from reference TRBV5-6 and TRBJ1-3 gives the full variable domain: DAGVTQSPTHLIKTRGQQVTLRCSPKSGHDTVSWYQQALGQGPQFIFQYYEEEERQRGNFPDRFSGHQFPNYSSELNVNALLLGDSALYLCASSLDVSGQGANTIYFGEGSWLTVV.

V gene TRBV7-9 combines with J gene TRBJ1-4; D is perhaps TRBD1 (5 bases). Trimming took off 6 bases at V and 12 bases at J, with 14 bases between the two ends. Germline CDR1 is SEHNR and CDR2 is FQNEAQ (reference sequence). The CDR3 runs to 12 residues. The CDR3 region has the DNA TGTGCCAGCAGAGGAGGATGGGGGGAACTGTTTTTT. As protein: CASRGGWGELFF.

This chain uses TRBV6-6 with TRBJ2-2; the D gene is possibly TRBD1 (6 bases). This CDR3 has 16 amino acids. V lost 6 bases, J lost 6 bases, and 20 bases lay in between. Germline CDR1 reads MNHNY; CDR2 reads SVGAGI (reference sequence). DNA for the CDR3: TGTGCCAGCAGCCGGGGCTCAGGGGCTCACTCCGGGGAGCTGTTTTTT. Amino acids: CASSRGSGAHSGELFF.

This chain connects TRBV27 to TRBJ1-2; 7 positions agree with TRBD1. This CDR3 has 11 amino acids. The germline V gene encodes CDR1 MNHEY and CDR2 SMNVEV (reference sequence). The J segment lost 7 bases and the V segment lost 9 bases, leaving 5 bases of the junction unmatched. CDR3 residues: CARTGAVGYTF. CDR3 bases: TGTGCCAGAACAGGGGCCGTTGGCTACACCTTC.

This rearrangement joins TRBV5-4 to TRBJ2-6; 14 bases are shared with TRBD2. Germline V gene sequence: CDR1 SGHNT, CDR2 YYREEE (reference sequence). The CDR3 covers 17 residues. The ends lost 4 bases at V and 2 bases at J; junction bases unmatched: 2. CDR3: CASSGGLAGAGANVLTF. The CDR3 coding sequence is TGTGCCAGCAGCGGGGGACTAGCGGGGGCTGGGGCCAACGTCCTGACTTTC.

This chain uses TRBV6-5 with TRBJ2-1; D may be TRBD1 (5 bases). Trimming took 6 bases from V and 7 from J, leaving 16 bases between them. This CDR3 comprises 14 residues. Germline V gene sequence: CDR1 MNHEY, CDR2 SVGAGI. This CDR3 reads CASRPMIQGNEQFF. The CDR3 DNA is TGTGCCAGCAGACCGATGATTCAGGGTAATGAGCAGTTCTTC.

The chain is built from TRBV6-4 and TRBJ2-1, with 11 bases fitting TRBD2. Germline loops: CDR1 MRHNA, CDR2 SNTAGT. The V and J ends lost 3 bases and 0 bases, in that order; junction bases with no gene match: 4. The CDR3 is 17 residues long. The CDR3 DNA reads TGTGCCAGCAGTGATAGCGGGGGGGCCCACTCCTACAATGAGCAGTTCTTC. Translating it yields CASSDSGGAHSYNEQFF.

The J gene is TRBJ2-2, the V gene TRBV9, with no clear D. The CDR3 runs 13 residues. Germline-derived CDR1 and CDR2 are SGDLS and YYNGEE. V was shortened by 7 bases and J by 0 bases, with 7 bases between the two germline ends. The CDR3 protein is CASLDANTGELFF. The CDR3 DNA reads TGTGCCAGCCTAGACGCGAACACCGGGGAGCTGTTTTTT.

In its sample, this clone was seen once. This chain's CDR3 is CASSQEGDEQFF. Written as DNA, the CDR3 is TGCGCCAGCAGCCAAGAAGGGGATGAGCAGTTCTTC. J is TRBJ2-1 and V is TRBV4-3; perhaps TRBD1 as D (5 bases). The CDR3 covers 12 residues. Germline values: CDR1 LGHNA, CDR2 YSLEER. V was trimmed by 0 bases and J by 8 bases, leaving 5 bases between them.

The chain links TRBV6-5 to TRBJ1-4; D possibly corresponds to TRBD1 (5 bases). This CDR3 comprises 14 residues. Germline-derived CDR1 and CDR2 are MNHEY and SVGAGI. V was cut by 6 bases and J by 8 bases, with 16 bases left in between. In DNA form, the CDR3 reads TGTGCCAGCAGGGGGGGACCGACGGGGGAAAAACTGTTTTTT. Protein: CASRGGPTGEKLFF.

The chain employs TRBV19 and TRBJ2-7; TRBD1 agrees at 7 bases. With V trimmed by 11 bases and J by 2 bases, 6 bases remained unmatched. The CDR3 consists of 12 residues. Germline CDR1 and CDR2: LNHDA and SQIVND (reference sequence). As DNA, the CDR3 is TGTGCCGCAAACAGGGGTGCCTACGAGCAGTACGTC. Protein: CAANRGAYEQYV.

This chain joins TRBV11-2 and TRBJ1-6, with D possibly TRBD1 on 5 matching bases. V lost 1 base to trimming and J lost 7 bases, with 11 bases between them. Per germline, CDR1 SGHAT and CDR2 FQNNGV. The CDR3 length is 15 residues. The DNA for the CDR3 is TGTGCCAGCAGCTTAGCCCCAGGGATGAATTCACCCCTCCACTTT. It specifies CASSLAPGMNSPLHF.

This clone was seen a single time. This sequence joins TRBV5-5 and TRBJ2-2; D gene uncertain. This CDR3 contains 14 residues. Trimming removed 1 base from V and 2 bases from J, with 6 bases in between. Germline CDR1 and CDR2: SGHKS and YYEKEE (reference sequence). The CDR3 spells CASSLRRNTGELFF. CDR3 in DNA: TGTGCCAGCAGCTTGCGCAGAAACACCGGGGAGCTGTTTTTT.